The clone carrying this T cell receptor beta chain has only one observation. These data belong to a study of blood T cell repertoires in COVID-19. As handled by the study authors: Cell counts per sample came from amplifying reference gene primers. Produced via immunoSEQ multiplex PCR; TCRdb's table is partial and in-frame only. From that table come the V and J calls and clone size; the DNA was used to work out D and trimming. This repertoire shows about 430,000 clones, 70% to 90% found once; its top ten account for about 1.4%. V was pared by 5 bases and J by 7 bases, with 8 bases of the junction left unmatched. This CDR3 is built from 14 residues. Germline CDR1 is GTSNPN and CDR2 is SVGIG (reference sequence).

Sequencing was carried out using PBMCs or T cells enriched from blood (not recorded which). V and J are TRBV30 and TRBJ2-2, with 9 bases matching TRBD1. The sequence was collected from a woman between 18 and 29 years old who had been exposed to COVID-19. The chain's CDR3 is CAWFGQGMVGELFF. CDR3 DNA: TGTGCCTGGTTTGGACAGGGGATGGTCGGGGAGCTGTTTTTT.